Presented here are 29 T cell receptor beta chains from one specimen sequenced in a study of CD8 T cells in Susac syndrome (dated by TCRdb to the late 2010s). The library was built by means of the immunoSEQ multiplex PCR assay. RNA was extracted using the RNeasy kit, and about 0.5 to 1 ug of the RNA was reverse transcribed with random hexamers. Through fastp at Q25 and MiXCR, TCRdb rebuilt clones from the public reads, retaining in-frame beta chains. Every CDR3 protein is listed once, alongside the most common genes and DNA of its rows. This sample holds 110,000 or so distinct CDR3 sequences; 80% to 95% were observed only once. The ten top clones hold about 0.12% of the sample. Material: CD8+ T cells from PBMCs. Source of these receptors: a human donor in good health.

A few counts support this clonotype. The V gene is TRBV2, the J gene TRBJ1-1, with D possibly TRBD1 on 6 matching bases. The CDR3 is made up of 14 amino acids. CDR1 and CDR2 from the germline V gene are SNHLY and FYNNEI. Trimming cost V 6 bases and J 1 base, with 12 bases left between them. CDR3 region: CASSLRQENTEAFF. The CDR3 DNA follows: TGTGCCAGCAGCCTTCGACAGGAGAACACTGAAGCTTTCTTT.

The J gene is TRBJ2-7, the V gene TRBV12-5, with a possible D match to TRBD1 (5 bases). The CDR3 is made up of 12 amino acids. V was cut by 6 bases and J by 3 bases, with 9 bases left in between. Germline CDR1 is LGHNT and CDR2 is FRNRAP. CDR3 nucleotide sequence: TGTGCTAGTGGGGACACAGGCTACGAGCAGTACTTC. This gives the protein CASGDTGYEQYF.

This clonotype was found once. The gene calls are TRBV20-1 and TRBJ2-7, with 8 bases identical to TRBD1. The V gene's germline CDR1 is DFQATT and CDR2 SNEGSKA (reference sequence). V dropped 6 bases and J dropped 0; count of bases not matched to a gene: 10. The CDR3 consists of 15 residues. The CDR3 DNA follows: TGCAGTGCCATCGGACAGGGCTGGAGCTCCTACGAGCAGTACTTC. Translated: CSAIGQGWSSYEQYF.

The chain recombines TRBV15 with TRBJ1-5; 7 positions agree with TRBD1. The CDR3 spans 15 residues. Germline lookup yields CDR1 LNHNV and CDR2 YYDKDF (reference sequence). V lost 1 base to trimming and J lost 2 bases; unmatched junction nucleotides: 2. The CDR3 nucleotides read TGTGCCACCAGCAGAGTCCAGGGGGGCAATCAGCCCCAGCATTTT. It is translated as CATSRVQGGNQPQHF.

In its sample, this clonotype was seen a few times. V and J are TRBV5-4 and TRBJ1-2; D ambiguous. Germline loops: CDR1 SGHNT, CDR2 YYREEE (reference sequence). CDR3 length: 12 amino acids. V gave up 4 bases and J gave up 5 bases, with 9 bases separating them. This chain's CDR3 is CASSPGSYGYTF. The CDR3 DNA reads as TGTGCCAGCAGCCCGGGTTCTTATGGCTACACCTTC. The variable domain in full, with the rest retrieved from reference TRBV5-4 and TRBJ1-2, is ETGVTQSPTHLIKTRGQQVTLRCSSQSGHNTVSWYQQALGQGPQFIFQYYREEENGRGNFPPRFSGLQFPNYSSELNVNALELDDSALYLCASSPGSYGYTFGSGTRLTVV.

V is TRBV15 and J is TRBJ1-3; D may be TRBD1 (6 bases). The V and J ends lost 1 base and 8 bases respectively, with 18 bases between them. CDR1 is LNHNV and CDR2 is YYDKDF in the germline V gene (reference sequence). The CDR3 runs to 16 residues. The CDR3 loop is CATSRAGTSLGDTIYF. The CDR3, as DNA: TGTGCCACCAGCAGAGCCGGGACAAGCCTTGGGGACACCATATATTTT.

J is TRBJ1-2 and V is TRBV3-1, with D hard to call. The V gene's germline CDR1 is LGHDT and CDR2 YNNKEL (reference sequence). This CDR3 has 17 amino acids. V was shortened by 0 bases and J by 0 bases, with 14 bases between the two germline ends. In DNA, the CDR3 is TGTGCCAGCAGCCAAGATTTGGCGGGAGTGACTAACTATGGCTACACCTTC. It is translated as CASSQDLAGVTNYGYTF.

The chain couples TRBV7-2 to TRBJ2-3; possible D gene TRBD1, 5 bases. There are 16 residues in the CDR3. The V end was cut by 5 bases, the J end by 6 bases, with 21 bases between. Germline CDR1 reads SGHTA; CDR2 reads FQGNSA. CDR3 in amino acids: CASSRRMLGAADTQYF. CDR3 nucleotides: TGTGCCAGCAGCCGAAGGATGCTAGGGGCGGCGGATACGCAGTATTTT.

J is TRBJ1-4 and V is TRBV7-2, with D unresolved. The CDR3 loop spans 12 amino acids. Deletions cut 2 bases from V and 13 bases from J, with 11 bases between. Germline assignment: CDR1 SGHTA and CDR2 FQGNSA. CDR3 sequence: CASSLQLGGLFF. The CDR3 DNA reads TGTGCCAGCAGCTTACAACTCGGTGGACTGTTTTTT. The entire variable domain, with the rest obtained from reference TRBV7-2 and TRBJ1-4, is as follows: GAGVSQSPSNKVTEKGKDVELRCDPISGHTALYWYRQSLGQGLEFLIYFQGNSAPDKSGLPSDRFSAERTGGSVSTLTIQRTQQEDSAVYLCASSLQLGGLFFGSGTQLSVL.

The CDR3: CASSHFSFPGELFF. The CDR3 nucleotides are TGTGCCAGCAGCCATTTTTCGTTCCCCGGGGAGCTGTTTTTT. This chain links TRBV14 with TRBJ2-2, with D uncertain. The CDR3 covers 14 residues. Germline values: CDR1 SGHDN, CDR2 FVKESK. The V end was cut by 3 bases, the J end by 6 bases, with 11 bases between.

The J gene is TRBJ1-1, the V gene TRBV28; no clear D. The CDR3 runs 15 residues. V shed 2 bases and J shed 5 bases, with 15 bases lying between them. Germline V gene sequence: CDR1 MDHEN, CDR2 SYDVKM. The CDR3 DNA sequence: TGTGCCAGCAGTTTAAGGTGGGGTGAGAGGACTGAAGCTTTCTTT. Translation: CASSLRWGERTEAFF.

The gene calls are TRBV11-2 and TRBJ2-5; TRBD1 is a possible D gene (5 bases). The germline CDR1 and CDR2 sequences are SGHAT and FQNNGV. V was trimmed by 4 bases and J by 1 base, leaving 7 bases between them. This CDR3 comprises 13 residues. Here the CDR3 reads CASSYRFQETQYF. In nucleotides, the CDR3 is TGTGCCAGCAGCTACAGGTTCCAAGAGACCCAGTACTTC.

This clonotype appeared a few times. The J gene is TRBJ1-4, the V gene TRBV2; D not certain. V lost 4 bases, J lost 2 bases, and 8 bases lay in between. Per germline, CDR1 SNHLY and CDR2 FYNNEI. The CDR3 contains 14 residues. This chain's CDR3 is CASSVQSTNEKLFF. The DNA for the CDR3 is TGTGCCAGCAGTGTACAGTCGACTAATGAAAAACTGTTTTTT.

V gene TRBV19 combines with J gene TRBJ2-1; the D gene is possibly TRBD2 (6 bases). This CDR3 is built from 16 residues. The ends were cut back, 5 bases at V and 2 bases at J, with 16 bases in the middle. Germline CDR1 reads LNHDA; CDR2 reads SQIVND (reference sequence). The CDR3 bases are TGTGCCAGTAGTCCGGGGACTCTCGGCACCTACAATGAGCAGTTCTTC. This encodes CASSPGTLGTYNEQFF.

The chain has TRBV28 and TRBJ2-1, with 9 bases aligning to TRBD1. The germline CDR1 and CDR2 sequences are MDHEN and SYDVKM. With V trimmed by 5 bases and J by 3 bases, 8 bases remained unmatched. This CDR3 is 16 amino acids long. The CDR3 DNA reads TGTGCCAGCAGTCCGGCCACAGGGGGCTTCTACAATGAGCAGTTCTTC. Translating it yields CASSPATGGFYNEQFF. Drawing the rest from reference TRBV28 and TRBJ2-1, the complete variable domain is DVKVTQSSRYLVKRTGEKVFLECVQDMDHENMFWYRQDPGLGLRLIYFSYDVKMKEKGDIPEGYSVSREKKERFSLILESASTNQTSMYLCASSPATGGFYNEQFFGPGTRLTVL.

The table lists this clonotype with a few counts. The J gene is TRBJ2-4, the V gene TRBV12-3 or TRBV12-4, with D maybe TRBD2 (5 bases). This CDR3 is built from 16 residues. V lost 8 bases to trimming and J lost 0 bases, with 17 bases between them. The CDR3: CASRPGAEGAKNIQYF. In DNA, the CDR3 is TGTGCCAGCCGCCCTGGAGCCGAGGGAGCCAAAAACATTCAGTACTTC.

The gene calls are TRBV27 and TRBJ1-5, with a weak D call TRBD1 (5 bases). Trimming pared 4 bases from V and 0 bases from J, leaving 13 bases between. This CDR3 contains 16 residues. Per the germline V gene, CDR1 is MNHEY and CDR2 is SMNVEV (reference sequence). The CDR3 is CASSSLTDYSNQPQHF. The CDR3 coding sequence is TGTGCCAGCAGTTCCTTGACAGATTATAGCAATCAGCCCCAGCATTTT.

This chain links TRBV24-1 with TRBJ2-4; D is unresolved. CDR1 and CDR2 (germline): KGHDR, SFDVKD. Trimming cost V 3 bases and J 6 bases, with 8 bases left between them. The CDR3 consists of 13 residues. Here the CDR3 DNA reads TGTGCCACCAGTGATGGAAACAGAAACATTCAGTACTTC. This sequence encodes CATSDGNRNIQYF.

The chain has TRBV7-9 and TRBJ1-1; D ambiguous. CDR3 length: 15 residues. Germline CDR1 SEHNR, CDR2 FQNEAQ (reference sequence). V was clipped by 1 base and J by 0 bases, with 9 bases between them. CDR3 amino acids: CASSLGGRMNTEAFF. CDR3 nucleotides: TGTGCCAGCAGCTTAGGAGGCCGGATGAACACTGAAGCTTTCTTT.

J is TRBJ1-1 and V is TRBV7-9, with unresolved D. This CDR3 comprises 14 residues. V was trimmed by 5 bases and J by 1 base, leaving 11 bases between them. Germline values: CDR1 SEHNR, CDR2 FQNEAQ (reference sequence). The CDR3 DNA reads TGTGCCAGCAGCCCTCCTCTCCGGAACACTGAAGCTTTCTTT. It encodes CASSPPLRNTEAFF.

The chain is built from TRBV11-2 and TRBJ2-1, with D possibly TRBD2 on 5 matching bases. Trimming took off 3 bases at V and 6 bases at J, with 12 bases between the two ends. The CDR3 length is 14 residues. The germline V gene encodes CDR1 SGHAT and CDR2 FQNNGV. Here the CDR3 reads CASSLGVSVNEQFF. The CDR3 nucleotides read TGTGCCAGCAGCTTGGGAGTGTCCGTCAATGAGCAGTTCTTC.

The chain links TRBV5-5 to TRBJ1-1; TRBD1 aligns across 9 bases. Trimming took 3 bases from V and 1 from J; bases not matched to a gene: 1. This CDR3 has 14 residues. Per the germline V gene, CDR1 is SGHKS and CDR2 is YYEKEE (reference sequence). In DNA, the CDR3 is TGTGCCAGCAGCTGGGGACAGGGGAACACTGAAGCTTTCTTT. Protein product: CASSWGQGNTEAFF.

This chain uses TRBV2 with TRBJ2-7; D gene ambiguous. V was clipped by 3 bases and J by 5 bases, with 11 bases between them. Germline V gives CDR1 SNHLY, CDR2 FYNNEI. The CDR3 is 13 residues long. This CDR3 reads CASSDTVNNEQYF. In DNA form, the CDR3 reads TGTGCCAGCAGTGACACAGTTAACAACGAGCAGTACTTC.

The chain couples TRBV6-2 or TRBV6-3 to TRBJ2-2; TRBD2 matches 10 bases. Germline V lookup: CDR1 MNHEY, CDR2 SVGEGT. This CDR3 contains 19 residues. Unmatched junction bases numbered 13, after V lost 2 bases and J lost 4 bases. This chain's CDR3 is CASSYLILAGEMRTGELFF. In DNA form, the CDR3 reads TGTGCCAGCAGTTACCTCATCCTAGCGGGAGAAATGCGCACCGGGGAGCTGTTTTTT.

The CDR3 loop reads CASSSAGTGSGKLFF. DNA of the CDR3: TGTGCCAGCAGCTCGGCCGGGACAGGGTCCGGAAAACTGTTTTTT. The V and J genes are TRBV7-8 and TRBJ1-4; 9 nucleotides align to TRBD1. V trimming: 4 bases; J trimming: 10 bases; junction bases outside the gene matches: 10. The CDR3 is made up of 15 amino acids. The germline gives CDR1 SGHVS, CDR2 FQNEAQ.

V usage is TRBV4-3 and J usage is TRBJ2-1; D is perhaps TRBD2 (5 bases). V shed 0 bases and J shed 3 bases, with 15 bases lying between them. Germline V gene sequence: CDR1 LGHNA, CDR2 YSLEER. This CDR3 region has 17 residues. The CDR3 is CASSQDERRINYNEQFF. CDR3 bases: TGCGCCAGCAGCCAAGATGAACGGAGGATAAACTACAATGAGCAGTTCTTC.

The V and J genes are TRBV7-2 and TRBJ2-1, with D possibly being TRBD2 (5 bases). Looked up from germline, CDR1 is SGHTA and CDR2 is FQGNSA. V was cut by 5 bases and J by 9 bases, with 14 bases left in between. The CDR3 extends over 13 amino acids. CDR3 in amino acids: CASSRTLSGEQFF. As DNA, the CDR3 is TGTGCCAGCAGCCGGACTCTTTCGGGTGAGCAGTTCTTC.

The chain has TRBV29-1 and TRBJ1-2, with D uncertain. Germline V gene data show CDR1 as SQVTM and CDR2 as ANQGSEA. The CDR3 has 10 residues. V dropped 1 base and J dropped 4 bases, with 1 base sitting between them. CDR3 sequence reads: CSVEGYGYTF. CDR3 DNA sequence: TGCAGCGTTGAAGGCTATGGCTACACCTTC.

The rearrangement links TRBV7-2 to TRBJ1-1; 7 bases align to TRBD1. From germline, CDR1 is SGHTA and CDR2 FQGNSA. Losses at the gene ends were 3 bases for V and 0 bases for J; bases not matched to a gene: 7. The CDR3 totals 16 residues. Here the CDR3 reads CASSFGTAVMNTEAFF. The CDR3 bases are TGTGCCAGCAGCTTTGGGACAGCGGTAATGAACACTGAAGCTTTCTTT.